This TCR beta chain is drawn from a study of blood T cell repertoires in COVID-19. As for the study in general: The cDNA or gDNA used as material had been derived from T cells, B-cell-depleted T cells, or PBMCs.

Assay: immunoSEQ multiplex PCR; the TCRdb copy retains only in-frame clones and omits some. The data hold 200,000 to 250,000 clones, with about 80% observed a single time. Deletions cut 4 bases from V and 11 bases from J, with 9 bases between. The CDR3 is 12 amino acids. From germline, CDR1 is MNHEY and CDR2 SVGAGI. V usage is TRBV6-5 and J usage is TRBJ1-6; D may be TRBD1 (6 bases). The specimen was PBMCs or T cells enriched from blood (not recorded which). The receptor was derived from a woman aged 50 to 60 who had been exposed to COVID-19. The CDR3 here is CASSFAGAPLHF. The CDR3 DNA reads as TGTGCCAGCAGTTTCGCAGGGGCACCCCTCCACTTT.